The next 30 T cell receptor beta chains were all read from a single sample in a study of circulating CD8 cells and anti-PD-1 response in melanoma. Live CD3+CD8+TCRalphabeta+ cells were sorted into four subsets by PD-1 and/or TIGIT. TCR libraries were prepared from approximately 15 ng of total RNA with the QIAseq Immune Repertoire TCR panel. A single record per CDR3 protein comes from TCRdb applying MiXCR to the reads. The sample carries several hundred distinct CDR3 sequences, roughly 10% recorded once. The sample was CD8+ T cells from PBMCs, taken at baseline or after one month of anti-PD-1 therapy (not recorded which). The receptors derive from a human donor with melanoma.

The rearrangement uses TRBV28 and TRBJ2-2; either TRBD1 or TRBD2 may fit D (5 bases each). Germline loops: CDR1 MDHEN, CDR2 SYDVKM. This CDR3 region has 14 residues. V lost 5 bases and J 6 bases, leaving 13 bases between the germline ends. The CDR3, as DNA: TGTGCCAGCAGTGAGGGGATTCAGTCCGGGGAGCTGTTTTTT. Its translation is CASSEGIQSGELFF.

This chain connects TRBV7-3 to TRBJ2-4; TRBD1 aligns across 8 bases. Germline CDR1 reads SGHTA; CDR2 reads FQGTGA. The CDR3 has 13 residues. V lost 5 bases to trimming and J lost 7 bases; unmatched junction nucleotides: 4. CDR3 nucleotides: TGTGCCAGCAGCCCGACAGGGGTTAACATTCAGTACTTC. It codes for CASSPTGVNIQYF.

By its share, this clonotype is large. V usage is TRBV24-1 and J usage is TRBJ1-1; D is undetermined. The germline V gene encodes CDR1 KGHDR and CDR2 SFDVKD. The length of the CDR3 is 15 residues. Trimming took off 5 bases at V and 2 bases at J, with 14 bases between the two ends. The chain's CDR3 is CATSVGRRPNTEAFF. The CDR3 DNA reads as TGTGCCACCAGTGTTGGACGGAGACCAAACACTGAAGCTTTCTTT.

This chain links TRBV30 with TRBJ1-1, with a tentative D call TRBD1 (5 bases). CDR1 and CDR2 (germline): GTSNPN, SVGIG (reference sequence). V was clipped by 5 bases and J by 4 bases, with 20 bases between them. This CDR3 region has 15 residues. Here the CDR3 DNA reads TGTGCCTGGTTCGGGGCTACCGAAAGGGGCACTGAAGCTTTCTTT. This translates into CAWFGATERGTEAFF.

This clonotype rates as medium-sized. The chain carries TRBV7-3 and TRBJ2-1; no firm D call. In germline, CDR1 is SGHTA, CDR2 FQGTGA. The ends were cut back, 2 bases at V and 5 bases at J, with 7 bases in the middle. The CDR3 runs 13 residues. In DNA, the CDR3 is TGTGCCAGCAGCTTAGTTAGGCACAATGAGCAGTTCTTC. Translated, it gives CASSLVRHNEQFF.

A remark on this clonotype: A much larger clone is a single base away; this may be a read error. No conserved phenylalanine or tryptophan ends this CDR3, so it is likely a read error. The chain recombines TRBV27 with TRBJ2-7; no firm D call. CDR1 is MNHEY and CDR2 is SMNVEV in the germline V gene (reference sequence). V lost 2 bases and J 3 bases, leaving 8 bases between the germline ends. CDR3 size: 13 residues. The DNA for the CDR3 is TGTGCCAGCAGTTTAGAACAGAACTACGAGCAGTACCTC. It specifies CASSLEQNYEQYL.

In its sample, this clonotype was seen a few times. The CDR3 region is CASSSWSEQETQYF. The DNA of the CDR3 is TGTGCCAGCAGCTCGTGGTCCGAGCAAGAGACCCAGTACTTC. The chain joins TRBV14 to TRBJ2-5; D gene unclear. The CDR3 spans 14 residues. CDR1 is SGHDN and CDR2 is FVKESK in the germline V gene. Deletions cut 5 bases from V and 2 bases from J, with 12 bases between.

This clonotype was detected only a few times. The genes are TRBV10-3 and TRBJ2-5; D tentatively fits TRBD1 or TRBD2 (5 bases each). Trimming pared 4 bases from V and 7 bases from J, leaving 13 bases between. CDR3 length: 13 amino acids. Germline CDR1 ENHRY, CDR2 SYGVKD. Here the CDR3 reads CAISGEGRVTQYF. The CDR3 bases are TGTGCCATCAGTGGCGAGGGGCGGGTGACCCAGTACTTC.

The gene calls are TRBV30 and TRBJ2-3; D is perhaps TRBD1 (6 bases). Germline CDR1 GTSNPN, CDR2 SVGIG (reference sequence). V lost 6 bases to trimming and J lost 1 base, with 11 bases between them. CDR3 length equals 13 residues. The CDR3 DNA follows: TGTGCCTGTTCGACAGGAGGCACAGATACGCAGTATTTT. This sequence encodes CACSTGGTDTQYF.

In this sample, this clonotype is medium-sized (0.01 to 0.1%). DNA for the CDR3: TGTGCCACCAGTGCTTCTTCCGGGACAGGGGCGAACGAGCAGTACTTC. Translating it yields CATSASSGTGANEQYF. This chain links TRBV24-1 with TRBJ2-7; 10 nucleotides align to TRBD1. The germline V gene has CDR1 KGHDR and CDR2 SFDVKD. The CDR3 covers 16 residues. V was pared by 5 bases and J by 5 bases, with 11 bases of the junction left unmatched.

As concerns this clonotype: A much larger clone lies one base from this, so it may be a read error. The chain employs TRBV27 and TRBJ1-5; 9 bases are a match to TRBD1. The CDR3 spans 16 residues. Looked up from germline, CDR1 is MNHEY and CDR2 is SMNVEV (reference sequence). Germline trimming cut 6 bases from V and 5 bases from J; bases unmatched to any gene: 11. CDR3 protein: CASSPFGQGRHQPQHF. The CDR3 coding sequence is TGTGCCAGCAGCCCTTTCGGACAGGGGCGACATCAGCCCCAGCATTTT.

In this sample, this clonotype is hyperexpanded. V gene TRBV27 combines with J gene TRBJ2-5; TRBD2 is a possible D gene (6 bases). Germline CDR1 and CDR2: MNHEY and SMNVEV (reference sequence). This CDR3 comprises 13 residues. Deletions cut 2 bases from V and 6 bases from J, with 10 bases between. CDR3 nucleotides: TGTGCCAGCAGTTTAGGGGGAGGAAAGACCCAGTACTTC. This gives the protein CASSLGGGKTQYF.

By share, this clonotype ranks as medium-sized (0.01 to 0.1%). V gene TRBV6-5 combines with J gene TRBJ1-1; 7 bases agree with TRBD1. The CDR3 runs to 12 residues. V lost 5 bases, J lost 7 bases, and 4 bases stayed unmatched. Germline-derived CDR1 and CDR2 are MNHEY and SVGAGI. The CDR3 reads CASSADRIEAFF. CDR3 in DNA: TGTGCCAGCAGTGCGGACAGGATTGAAGCTTTCTTT.

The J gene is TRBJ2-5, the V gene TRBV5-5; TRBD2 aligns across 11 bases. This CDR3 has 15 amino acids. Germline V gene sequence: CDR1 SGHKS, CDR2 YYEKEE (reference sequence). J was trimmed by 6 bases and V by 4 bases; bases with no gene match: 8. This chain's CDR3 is CASSHLAGGSKTQYF. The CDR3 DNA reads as TGTGCCAGCAGCCATCTAGCGGGGGGCTCAAAGACCCAGTACTTC.

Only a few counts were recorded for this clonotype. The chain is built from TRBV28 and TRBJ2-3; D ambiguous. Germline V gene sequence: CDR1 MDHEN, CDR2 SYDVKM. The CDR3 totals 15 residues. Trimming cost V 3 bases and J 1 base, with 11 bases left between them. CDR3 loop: CASSFGERGTDTQYF. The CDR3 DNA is TGTGCCAGCAGTTTTGGGGAAAGGGGCACAGATACGCAGTATTTT.

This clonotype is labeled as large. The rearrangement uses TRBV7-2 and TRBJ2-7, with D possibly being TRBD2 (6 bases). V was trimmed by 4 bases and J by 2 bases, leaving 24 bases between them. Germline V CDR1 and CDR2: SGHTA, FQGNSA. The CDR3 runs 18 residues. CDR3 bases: TGTGCCAGCAGCTCCACCGTACCTAGACTAGACAAAACCTACGAGCAGTACTTC. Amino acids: CASSSTVPRLDKTYEQYF.

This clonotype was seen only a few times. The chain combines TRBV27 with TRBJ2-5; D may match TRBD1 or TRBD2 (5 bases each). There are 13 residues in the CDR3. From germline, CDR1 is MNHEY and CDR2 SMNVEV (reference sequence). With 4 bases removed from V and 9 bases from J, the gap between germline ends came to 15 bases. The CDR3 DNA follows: TGTGCCAGCAGTTCATCGCCGGGACGGCCCCAGTACTTC. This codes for CASSSSPGRPQYF.

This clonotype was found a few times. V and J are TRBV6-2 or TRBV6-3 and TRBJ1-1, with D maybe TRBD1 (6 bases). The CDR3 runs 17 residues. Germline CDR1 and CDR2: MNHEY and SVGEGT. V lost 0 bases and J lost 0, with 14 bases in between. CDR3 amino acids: CASSYSSRGRVNTEAFF. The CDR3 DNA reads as TGTGCCAGCAGTTACTCGAGCAGGGGCAGGGTGAACACTGAAGCTTTCTTT.

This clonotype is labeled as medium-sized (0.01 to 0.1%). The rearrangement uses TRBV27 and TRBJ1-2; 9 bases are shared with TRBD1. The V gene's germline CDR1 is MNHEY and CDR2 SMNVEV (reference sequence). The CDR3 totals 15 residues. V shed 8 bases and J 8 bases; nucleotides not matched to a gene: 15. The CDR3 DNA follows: TGTGCCAGCCGCTACCCGGGACAGGGTAATCGCGGCTACACCTTC. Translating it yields CASRYPGQGNRGYTF.

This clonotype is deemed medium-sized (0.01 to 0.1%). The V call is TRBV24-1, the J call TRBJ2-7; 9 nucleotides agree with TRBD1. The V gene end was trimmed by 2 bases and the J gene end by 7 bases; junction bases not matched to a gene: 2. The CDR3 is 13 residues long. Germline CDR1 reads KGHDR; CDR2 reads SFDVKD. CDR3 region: CATSDSDRGEQYF. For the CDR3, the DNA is TGTGCCACCAGTGATTCCGACAGGGGGGAGCAGTACTTC.

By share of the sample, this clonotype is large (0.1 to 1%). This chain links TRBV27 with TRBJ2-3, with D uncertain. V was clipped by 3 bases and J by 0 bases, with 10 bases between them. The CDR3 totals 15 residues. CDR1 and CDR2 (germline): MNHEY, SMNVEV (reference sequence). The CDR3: CASSFELESTDTQYF. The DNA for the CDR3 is TGTGCCAGCAGTTTTGAGTTAGAAAGCACAGATACGCAGTATTTT.

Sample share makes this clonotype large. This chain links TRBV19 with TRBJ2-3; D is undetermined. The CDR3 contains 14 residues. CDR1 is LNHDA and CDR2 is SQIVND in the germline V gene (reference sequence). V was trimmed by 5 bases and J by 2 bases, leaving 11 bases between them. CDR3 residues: CASSYRILTDTQYF. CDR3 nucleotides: TGTGCCAGTAGTTATCGAATCCTCACAGATACGCAGTATTTT.

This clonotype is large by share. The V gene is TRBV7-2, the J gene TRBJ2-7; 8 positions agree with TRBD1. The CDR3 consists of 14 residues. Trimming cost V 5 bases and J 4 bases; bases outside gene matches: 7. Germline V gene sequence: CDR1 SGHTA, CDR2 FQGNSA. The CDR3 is CASSPRQGWYEQYF. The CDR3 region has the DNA TGTGCCAGCAGCCCTCGACAGGGGTGGTACGAGCAGTACTTC.

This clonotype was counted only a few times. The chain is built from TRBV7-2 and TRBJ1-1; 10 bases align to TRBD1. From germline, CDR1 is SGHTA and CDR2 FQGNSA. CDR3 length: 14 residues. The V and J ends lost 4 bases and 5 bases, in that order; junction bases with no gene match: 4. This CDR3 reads CASSSWTGGTEAFF. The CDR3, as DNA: TGTGCCAGCAGCTCATGGACAGGGGGAACTGAAGCTTTCTTT.

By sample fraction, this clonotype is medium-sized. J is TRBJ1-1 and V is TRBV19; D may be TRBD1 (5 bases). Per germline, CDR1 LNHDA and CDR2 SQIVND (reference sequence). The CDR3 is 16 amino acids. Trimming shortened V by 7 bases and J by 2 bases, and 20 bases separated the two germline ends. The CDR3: CASNRDGKGINTEAFF. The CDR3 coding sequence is TGTGCCAGTAACCGGGACGGGAAAGGTATAAACACTGAAGCTTTCTTT.

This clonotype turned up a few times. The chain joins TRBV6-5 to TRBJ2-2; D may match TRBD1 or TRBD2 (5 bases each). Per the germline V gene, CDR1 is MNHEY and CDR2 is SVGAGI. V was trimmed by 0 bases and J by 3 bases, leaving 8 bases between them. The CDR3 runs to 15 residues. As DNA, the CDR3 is TGTGCCAGCAGTTACTCGGGGGTCGACACCGGGGAGCTGTTTTTT. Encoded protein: CASSYSGVDTGELFF.

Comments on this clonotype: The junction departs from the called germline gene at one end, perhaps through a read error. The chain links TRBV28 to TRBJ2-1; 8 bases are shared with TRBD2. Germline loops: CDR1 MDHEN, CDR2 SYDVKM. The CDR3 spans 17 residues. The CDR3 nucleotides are TGTGCCAGCAGTTCGCCTCAAGCGGGGGCTAGCTACAATGAGCAGCTCTTC. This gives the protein CASSSPQAGASYNEQLF.

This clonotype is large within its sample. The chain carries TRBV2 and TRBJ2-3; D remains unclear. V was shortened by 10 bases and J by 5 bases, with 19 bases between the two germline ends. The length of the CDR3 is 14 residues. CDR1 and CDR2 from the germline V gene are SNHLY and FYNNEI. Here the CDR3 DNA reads TGTGCCATCCCCTCTCCTCAGCGAGGAGATACGCAGTATTTT. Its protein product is CAIPSPQRGDTQYF.

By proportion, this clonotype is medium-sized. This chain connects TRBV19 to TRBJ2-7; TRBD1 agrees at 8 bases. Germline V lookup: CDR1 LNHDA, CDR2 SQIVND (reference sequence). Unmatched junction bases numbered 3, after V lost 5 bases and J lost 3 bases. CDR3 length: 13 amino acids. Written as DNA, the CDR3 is TGTGCCAGTAGTGCGGGACAGGACTACGAGCAGTACTTC. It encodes CASSAGQDYEQYF. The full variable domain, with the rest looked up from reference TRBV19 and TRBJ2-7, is DGGITQSPKYLFRKEGQNVTLSCEQNLNHDAMYWYRQDPGQGLRLIYYSQIVNDFQKGDIAEGYSVSREKKESFPLTVTSAQKNPTAFYLCASSAGQDYEQYFGPGTRLTVT.

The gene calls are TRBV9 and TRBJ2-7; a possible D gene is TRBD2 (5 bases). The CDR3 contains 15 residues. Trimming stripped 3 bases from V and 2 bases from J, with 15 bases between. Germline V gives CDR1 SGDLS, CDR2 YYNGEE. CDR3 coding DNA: TGTGCCAGCAGCGCCCGGGATAGGGCAGCCTACGAGCAGTACTTC. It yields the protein CASSARDRAAYEQYF.